These T cell receptor beta chains were read from a single sample in a study of blood T cell repertoires in COVID-19. TCRdb keeps only in-frame clones here, not all; method: immunoSEQ multiplex PCR. Among roughly 260,000 clones listed, more than 70% were seen once. The sequenced material came from peripheral blood. The source of these receptors is a woman aged 18-35 years with acute or convalescent COVID-19. Both conserved end residues are part of each CDR3. The D gene is left open where the match is weak. Clone size is stated in some rows and not others, as once, few, many or a class when expanded.

>TRBJ2-3|-|TRBV7-8|-
TGTGCCAGCAGCTTAGATGCAGCGACTAGCACAGATACGCAGTATTTT
CASSLDAATSTDTQYF
>TRBJ2-7|TRBD1|TRBV2|-
TGTGCCAGCAGAAGGGAGACAGGGGCTGTCGAGCAGTACTTC
CASRRETGAVEQYF
>TRBJ2-1|TRBD2|TRBV10-3|-
TGTGCCATCAGTGAGTGGGTGGTGGGGGACAGGGGACTAGCGGGAGCCTACAATGAGCAGTTCTTC
CAISEWVVGDRGLAGAYNEQFF
>TRBJ1-3|-|TRBV1|-
TGCACCAGCAGCCAAGCTCCACCCGACCCAGGAAGCTCTGGAAACACCATATATTTT
CTSSQAPPDPGSSGNTIYF
>TRBJ1-6|TRBD1|TRBV6-5|-
TGTGCCAGCAGCAAGGGGGCGGCCCTCAATTCACCCCTCCACTTT
CASSKGAALNSPLHF
>TRBJ2-1|TRBD2|TRBV12-5|-
TGTGCTAGTGGTTTGGTAACGGGACTAGCGGGGGGCGATGAGCAGTTCTTC
CASGLVTGLAGGDEQFF
>TRBJ1-1|TRBD1|TRBV10-1|-
TGCGCCAGCAGTACAGGGGGGAGCACTGAAGCTTTCTTT
CASSTGGSTEAFF
>TRBJ2-7|-|TRBV7-2|-
TGTGCCAGCAGTGGGGGGCGGGGGTTATCCTACGAGCAGTACTTC
CASSGGRGLSYEQYF
>TRBJ1-5|-|TRBV3-1/TRBV3-2|once
TGTGCCAGCAGCCAACGGCCCTACAATAGACAGTTTAATCAGCCCCAGCATTTT
CASSQRPYNRQFNQPQHF
>TRBJ2-7|-|TRBV6-5|-
TGTGCCAGCAGTAGAGAGGGCCCGGACGAGCAGTACTTC
CASSREGPDEQYF
>TRBJ2-5|TRBD1|TRBV6-2/TRBV6-3|-
TGTGCCAGCAGTTATGGGACAGCCTGGGGGACCCAGTACTTC
CASSYGTAWGTQYF
>TRBJ1-1|-|TRBV27|-
TGTGCCAGCAGTTTCTCGCCCTTCAAGAGGCAGTACTTAATGAACACTGAAGCTTTCTTT
CASSFSPFKRQYLMNTEAFF
>TRBJ1-1|-|TRBV7-2|-
TGTGCCAGCAGCTTAGCTCTGTTGAACACTGAAGCTTTCTTT
CASSLALLNTEAFF
>TRBJ1-1|-|TRBV7-2|-
TGTGCCAGCAGCTTAGGGGGCAGCAGATCCGAAGCTTTCTTT
CASSLGGSRSEAFF
>TRBJ2-1|-|TRBV10-1|-
TGCGCCAGCAGTGATGGACAGAATGAGCAGTTCTTC
CASSDGQNEQFF
>TRBJ2-2|-|TRBV12-3/TRBV12-4|-
TGTGCCAGCAAAAGGGGCCGGTCCGGGGAGCTGTTTTTT
CASKRGRSGELFF
>TRBJ1-2|-|TRBV5-8|-
TGTGCCAGCAGCTTTGGGAGGTCGTATGGCTACACCTTC
CASSFGRSYGYTF